What follows describes a single T cell receptor beta chain. Its antigen remains unidentified. The length of the CDR3 is 15 residues. The V gene end was trimmed by 8 bases and the J gene end by 6 bases; junction bases not matched to a gene: 13. CDR1 and CDR2 from the germline V gene are MNHEY and SMNVEV (reference sequence). These data originate in a study of siplizumab effects on memory and regulatory T cells. Findings and caveats of the study: Alloreactive clones mapping to unstimulated subsets formed only a minor fraction. Siplizumab cultures yielded proliferating Tregs whose suppressive function was not confirmed. Siplizumab led to significantly less abundant alloreactive sequences that could be traced back to unstimulated CD4+ memory cells.

Sequencing used immunoSEQ multiplex PCR; TCRdb keeps in-frame clones, though not all of them. The table records nearly 85,000 clones, around 95% of them present only once. Sequenced input: CD8+ T cells sorted from blood. The source is a human donor in good health. The gene calls are TRBV27 and TRBJ2-1; 7 nucleotides agree with TRBD2. The CDR3: CASSKRDALPNEQFF. CDR3 DNA: TGTGCCAGCTCCAAGCGGGACGCCCTCCCCAATGAGCAGTTCTTC.